These 10 T cell receptor beta chains were sequenced from one sample in a study of cytomegalovirus exposure and HLA in healthy donors. 13 Jbeta primers and 60 Vbeta primers were used for the PCR. Clones were read by immunoSEQ multiplex PCR, and TCRdb kept only the in-frame ones, dropping some. This sample has roughly 150,000 clones, with roughly three quarters found just once. The sequenced material came from PBMCs. The receptors here all came from a woman in her 40s in good health and CMV-seronegative.

The chain joins TRBV9 to TRBJ2-3; tentative D call: TRBD1 (6 bases). CDR1 is SGDLS, CDR2 YYNGEE, per germline. This CDR3 has 15 amino acids. V was pared by 0 bases and J by 4 bases, with 12 bases between. CDR3 sequence (DNA): TGTGCCAGCAGCGTAGCCAGGGGTGGCTCAGATACGCAGTATTTT. Translating it yields CASSVARGGSDTQYF.

V is TRBV5-4 and J is TRBJ1-3, with 7 bases identical to TRBD1. V was pared by 4 bases and J by 0 bases, with 13 bases of the junction left unmatched. Germline CDR1 is SGHNT and CDR2 is YYREEE (reference sequence). The CDR3 covers 18 residues. The CDR3, as DNA: TGTGCCAGCAGCCGTTACTCAGGGGGACCTTACTCTGGAAACACCATATATTTT. Encoded protein: CASSRYSGGPYSGNTIYF. The variable domain in full, with the rest retrieved from reference TRBV5-4 and TRBJ1-3, is ETGVTQSPTHLIKTRGQQVTLRCSSQSGHNTVSWYQQALGQGPQFIFQYYREEENGRGNFPPRFSGLQFPNYSSELNVNALELDDSALYLCASSRYSGGPYSGNTIYFGEGSWLTVV.

This clone has just a few counts. This sequence joins TRBV6-1 and TRBJ1-1; D is perhaps TRBD1 (6 bases). V lost 6 bases, J lost 6 bases, and 14 bases lay in between. Germline V lookup: CDR1 MNHNS, CDR2 SASEGT. CDR3 size: 13 residues. In DNA, the CDR3 is TGTGCCAGCAGACTGGGGGGGCCTTCTGAAGCTTTCTTT. It codes for CASRLGGPSEAFF.

J is TRBJ1-2 and V is TRBV19, with 7 bases lining up with TRBD1. After removal of 5 bases from V and 7 bases from J, the junction contained 4 bases not matched to a gene. CDR3 length: 12 amino acids. The germline gives CDR1 LNHDA, CDR2 SQIVND (reference sequence). This CDR3 reads CASSLAGGGYTF. The CDR3 region has the DNA TGTGCCAGTAGTCTGGCAGGGGGTGGCTACACCTTC.

The chain joins TRBV25-1 to TRBJ1-1; 8 nucleotides match TRBD1. This CDR3 region has 14 residues. Trimming removed 2 bases from V and 11 bases from J; junction bases left unmatched: 10. Germline assignment: CDR1 MGHDK and CDR2 SYGVNS. CDR3 DNA: TGTGCCAGCAGTGAACAACTTCAGGGGGCCGGTGCTTTCTTT. Translating it yields CASSEQLQGAGAFF.

J is TRBJ1-2 and V is TRBV5-4; 11 positions match TRBD1. The length of the CDR3 is 16 residues. V lost 4 bases and J lost 8; bases outside the gene matches: 13. The germline CDR1 and CDR2 sequences are SGHNT and YYREEE (reference sequence). The CDR3 loop is CASSRSLGQGAQGYTF. The CDR3 nucleotides are TGTGCCAGCAGCCGTTCTTTAGGACAGGGGGCGCAGGGCTACACCTTC.

This rearrangement joins TRBV2 to TRBJ2-5, with 8 bases identical to TRBD2. Germline lookup yields CDR1 SNHLY and CDR2 FYNNEI. V lost 3 bases, J lost 5 bases, and 2 bases stayed unmatched. This CDR3 is built from 13 residues. For the CDR3, the DNA is TGTGCCAGCAGTGAGGGCGGGAGGGAGACCCAGTACTTC. Amino acid sequence: CASSEGGRETQYF. Based on the CDR3 plus reference TRBV2 and TRBJ2-5, the full variable domain is EPEVTQTPSHQVTQMGQEVILRCVPISNHLYFYWYRQILGQKVEFLVSFYNNEISEKSEIFDDQFSVERPDGSNFTLKIRSTKLEDSAMYFCASSEGGRETQYFGPGTRLLVL.

This sequence joins TRBV18 and TRBJ2-5; 7 nucleotides match TRBD1. The end of the DNA is better explained by TRBJ2-7, so the J call may be wrong. The length of the CDR3 is 15 residues. CDR1 is KGHSH and CDR2 is LQKENI in the germline V gene. CDR3 sequence: CASSPPNRGIYEQYF. For the CDR3, the DNA is TGTGCCAGCTCACCGCCGAACAGGGGTATTTACGAGCAGTACTTC.

The chain employs TRBV6-6 and TRBJ2-7; maybe TRBD2 (5 bases). Per the germline V gene, CDR1 is MNHNY and CDR2 is SVGAGI (reference sequence). This CDR3 contains 13 residues. Trimming cost V 5 bases and J 2 bases, with 10 bases left between them. For the CDR3, the DNA is TGTGCCAGCAGTCAACTAGTCCCCTACGAGCAGTACTTC. Translation gives CASSQLVPYEQYF.

The V and J genes are TRBV6-5 and TRBJ1-2, with TRBD1 matching 7 bases. Germline-derived CDR1 and CDR2 are MNHEY and SVGAGI. The CDR3 sequence is 15 residues long. Trimming removed 1 base from V and 2 bases from J; junction bases left unmatched: 4. In DNA, the CDR3 is TGTGCCAGCAGTTACTTGACAGGGAAAAACTATGGCTACACCTTC. Translation gives CASSYLTGKNYGYTF.